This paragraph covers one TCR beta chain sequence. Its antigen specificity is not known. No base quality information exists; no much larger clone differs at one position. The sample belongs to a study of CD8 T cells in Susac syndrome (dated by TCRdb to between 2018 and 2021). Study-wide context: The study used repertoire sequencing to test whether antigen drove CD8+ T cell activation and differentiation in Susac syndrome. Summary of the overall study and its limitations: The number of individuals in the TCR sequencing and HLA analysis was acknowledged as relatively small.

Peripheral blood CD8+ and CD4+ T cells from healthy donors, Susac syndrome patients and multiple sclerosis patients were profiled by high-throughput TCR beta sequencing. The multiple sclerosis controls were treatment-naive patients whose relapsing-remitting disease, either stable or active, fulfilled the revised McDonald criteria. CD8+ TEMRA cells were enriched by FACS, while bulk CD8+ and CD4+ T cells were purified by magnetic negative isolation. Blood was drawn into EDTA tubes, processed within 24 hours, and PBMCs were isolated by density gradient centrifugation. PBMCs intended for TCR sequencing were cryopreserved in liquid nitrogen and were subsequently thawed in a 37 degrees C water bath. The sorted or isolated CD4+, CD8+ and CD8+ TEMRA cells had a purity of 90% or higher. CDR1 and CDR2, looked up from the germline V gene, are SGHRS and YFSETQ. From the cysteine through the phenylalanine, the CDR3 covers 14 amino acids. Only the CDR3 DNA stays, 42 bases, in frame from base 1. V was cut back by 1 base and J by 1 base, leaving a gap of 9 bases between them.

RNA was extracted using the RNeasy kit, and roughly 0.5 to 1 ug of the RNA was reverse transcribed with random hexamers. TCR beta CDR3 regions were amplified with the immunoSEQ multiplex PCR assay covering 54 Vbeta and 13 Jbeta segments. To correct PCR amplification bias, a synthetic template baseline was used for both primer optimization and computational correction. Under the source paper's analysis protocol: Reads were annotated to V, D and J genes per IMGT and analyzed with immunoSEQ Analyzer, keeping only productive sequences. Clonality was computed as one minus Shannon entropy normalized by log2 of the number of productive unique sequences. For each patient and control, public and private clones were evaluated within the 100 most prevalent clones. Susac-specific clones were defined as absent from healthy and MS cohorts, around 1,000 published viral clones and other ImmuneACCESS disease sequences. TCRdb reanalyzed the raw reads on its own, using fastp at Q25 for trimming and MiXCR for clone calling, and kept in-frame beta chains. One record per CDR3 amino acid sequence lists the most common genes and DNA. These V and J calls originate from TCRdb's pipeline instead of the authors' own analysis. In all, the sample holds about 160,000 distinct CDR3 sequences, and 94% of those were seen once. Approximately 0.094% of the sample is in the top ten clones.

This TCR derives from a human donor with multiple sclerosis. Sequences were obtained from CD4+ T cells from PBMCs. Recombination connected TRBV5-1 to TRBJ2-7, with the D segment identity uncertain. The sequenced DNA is TGCGCCAGCAGCTTGACTGATCCTTCCTACGAGCAGTACTTC. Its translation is CASSLTDPSYEQYF.